The clone carrying this TCR beta chain was observed a handful of times. Its antigen is as yet unknown. This sample also contains other DNA sequences that code for the same CDR3. 13 Jbeta primers and 60 Vbeta primers were used for the PCR. Clones were sequenced by immunoSEQ multiplex PCR, and TCRdb holds only the in-frame ones, with some missing. The sample includes 150,000 or so clones, about 85% of them seen just once. The data originate from a study of cytomegalovirus exposure and HLA in healthy donors. Regarding the study as a whole: Associated with cytomegalovirus, according to the listing, were 170 or so TCR beta chains. The classifier reportedly diagnosed cytomegalovirus status with high sensitivity and specificity.

The sequenced sample consisted of PBMCs. This sequence originates from a man aged 25 to 40 in good health and CMV-seropositive.

The CDR3 region is CASSHSYEQYF. The CDR3 DNA is TGTGCCAGCAGTCACTCCTACGAGCAGTACTTC. J is TRBJ2-7 and V is TRBV28; no firm D call. CDR3 length: 11 residues. Trimming took 5 bases from V and 0 from J, leaving 2 bases between them. Germline lookup yields CDR1 MDHEN and CDR2 SYDVKM. The variable domain in full, with the rest retrieved from reference TRBV28 and TRBJ2-7, is DVKVTQSSRYLVKRTGEKVFLECVQDMDHENMFWYRQDPGLGLRLIYFSYDVKMKEKGDIPEGYSVSREKKERFSLILESASTNQTSMYLCASSHSYEQYFGPGTRLTVT.